Below, 30 T cell receptor beta chains from the same sample are listed, as sequenced in a study of PD-L1 blockade in urothelial cancer. The protocol was immunoSEQ multiplex PCR, while the TCRdb copy is restricted to in-frame clones and leaves out a portion. The repertoire holds approximately 110,000 clones, with approximately 85% as singletons. The sequenced sample was PBMCs, obtained around atezolizumab (anti-PD-L1) treatment. The receptors derive from a man over 45 with urothelial cancer.

This chain links TRBV5-1 with TRBJ2-7; possible D gene TRBD1, 6 bases. CDR3 size: 14 residues. The germline V and J ends were trimmed by 3 bases and 0 bases, with 10 bases remaining between them. The germline V gene has CDR1 SGHRS and CDR2 YFSETQ. The CDR3 coding sequence is TGCGCCAGCAGCTCTGGACAGACCTCCTACGAGCAGTACTTC. It codes for CASSSGQTSYEQYF.

The chain has TRBV6-1 and TRBJ1-5, with 7 bases matching TRBD1. In germline, CDR1 is MNHNS, CDR2 SASEGT. The trim removed 4 bases at V and 5 bases at J, leaving 14 bases unmatched. The CDR3 covers 17 residues. DNA for the CDR3: TGTGCCAGCAGTGTAAGCGTCAGGGGGAGGCTACATCAGCCCCAGCATTTT. Translation gives CASSVSVRGRLHQPQHF.

This clone was found a few times. Other nucleotide sequences from this sample produce the same CDR3. The V gene is TRBV19, the J gene TRBJ2-3, with no clear D. Germline-derived CDR1 and CDR2 are LNHDA and SQIVND (reference sequence). Trimming cost V 1 base and J 0 bases, with 11 bases left between them. The length of the CDR3 is 16 residues. The CDR3 DNA follows: TGTGCCAGTAGTATAGGGGCCGCTACTAGCACAGATACGCAGTATTTT. This gives the protein CASSIGAATSTDTQYF.

This chain uses TRBV28 with TRBJ1-1; the match to TRBD1 covers 8 bases. Trimming removed 6 bases from V and 4 bases from J; junction bases left unmatched: 7. Looked up from germline, CDR1 is MDHEN and CDR2 is SYDVKM. This CDR3 contains 14 residues. CDR3 nucleotides: TGTGCCAGCAGACCGCAAACAGGGGGCACTGAAGCTTTCTTT. Protein: CASRPQTGGTEAFF. Complete variable domain (other parts from reference TRBV28 and TRBJ1-1): DVKVTQSSRYLVKRTGEKVFLECVQDMDHENMFWYRQDPGLGLRLIYFSYDVKMKEKGDIPEGYSVSREKKERFSLILESASTNQTSMYLCASRPQTGGTEAFFGQGTRLTVV.

The gene calls are TRBV19 and TRBJ1-3, with D perhaps matching TRBD1 (6 bases). The CDR3 is 16 residues long. The V end was cut by 7 bases, the J end by 7 bases, with 23 bases between. Looked up from germline, CDR1 is LNHDA and CDR2 is SQIVND (reference sequence). This CDR3 reads CASTVRGAAFGNTIYF. The CDR3 DNA is TGTGCCAGTACGGTGCGGGGGGCGGCCTTTGGGAACACCATATATTTT.

The V gene is TRBV18, the J gene TRBJ2-5, with no clear D. CDR3 length equals 12 residues. Trimming removed 3 bases from V and 2 bases from J, with 4 bases in between. Germline V gives CDR1 KGHSH, CDR2 LQKENI. The CDR3 is CASSPSQETQYF. The CDR3 DNA reads as TGTGCCAGCTCACCCTCTCAAGAGACCCAGTACTTC.

This rearrangement joins TRBV4-1 to TRBJ1-3, with D possibly TRBD1 on 6 matching bases. Germline V lookup: CDR1 MGHRA, CDR2 YSYEKL. This CDR3 has 15 residues. V was clipped by 4 bases and J by 0 bases, with 10 bases between them. For the CDR3, the DNA is TGCGCCAGCAGCCGACAGGCGAGCTCTGGAAACACCATATATTTT. Translated: CASSRQASSGNTIYF.

The V gene is TRBV2, the J gene TRBJ2-7, with 12 bases aligning to TRBD2. The CDR3 is made up of 14 amino acids. The trim removed 7 bases at V and 3 bases at J, leaving 4 bases unmatched. The germline CDR1 and CDR2 sequences are SNHLY and FYNNEI. CDR3 region: CASKTSGSLYEQYF. CDR3 sequence (DNA): TGTGCCAGCAAGACTAGCGGGAGCCTCTACGAGCAGTACTTC. The variable domain in full, completed from reference TRBV2 and TRBJ2-7, reads EPEVTQTPSHQVTQMGQEVILRCVPISNHLYFYWYRQILGQKVEFLVSFYNNEISEKSEIFDDQFSVERPDGSNFTLKIRSTKLEDSAMYFCASKTSGSLYEQYFGPGTRLTVT.

This clone appeared once. The V gene is TRBV10-3, the J gene TRBJ2-7; D perhaps matches TRBD1 (6 bases). Trimming shortened V by 6 bases and J by 3 bases, and 15 bases separated the two germline ends. Germline V gives CDR1 ENHRY, CDR2 SYGVKD. CDR3 length equals 14 residues. Here the CDR3 DNA reads TGTGCCATCAGGCCCGCAGGGGAAGGCTACGAGCAGTACTTC. This gives the protein CAIRPAGEGYEQYF.

V gene TRBV28 combines with J gene TRBJ2-7; 9 bases are shared with TRBD2. The CDR3 totals 13 residues. V was pared by 10 bases and J by 4 bases, with 8 bases of the junction left unmatched. Germline values: CDR1 MDHEN, CDR2 SYDVKM. The CDR3 nucleotides read TGTGCCACCAGGCGGGGGGGATCGTACGAGCAGTACTTC. Protein: CATRRGGSYEQYF.

This chain joins TRBV11-3 and TRBJ1-3, with TRBD1 matching over 7 bases. Germline V CDR1 and CDR2: SGHNT, YENEEA. The ends lost 5 bases at V and 3 bases at J; junction bases unmatched: 7. The CDR3 has 15 amino acids. The CDR3 reads CASSAGQARGNTIYF. CDR3 nucleotides: TGTGCCAGCAGCGCCGGACAGGCTCGTGGAAACACCATATATTTT.

The CDR3 nucleotides read TGTGCCAGCTCACCAGGGACAGGGGTCCTCTACGAGCAGTACTTC. Translating it yields CASSPGTGVLYEQYF. This chain links TRBV18 with TRBJ2-7; 10 nucleotides line up with TRBD1. The CDR3 runs 15 residues. Germline CDR1 and CDR2: KGHSH and LQKENI. V shed 2 bases, J shed 3 bases, and the junction held 4 bases outside the gene matches. Variable domain in full (rest from reference TRBV18 and TRBJ2-7): NAGVMQNPRHLVRRRGQEARLRCSPMKGHSHVYWYRQLPEEGLKFMVYLQKENIIDESGMPKERFSAEFPKEGPSILRIQQVVRGDSAAYFCASSPGTGVLYEQYFGPGTRLTVT.

This clone was found a few times. The genes are TRBV4-2 and TRBJ1-6, with D perhaps matching TRBD1 (6 bases). Germline CDR1 is LGHNA and CDR2 is YNFKEQ. Trimming stripped 0 bases from V and 3 bases from J, with 9 bases between. CDR3 size: 16 residues. The DNA of the CDR3 is TGTGCCAGCAGCCAAGAGGTGGGACACTATAATTCACCCCTCCACTTT. Its translation: CASSQEVGHYNSPLHF.

This chain connects TRBV6-6 to TRBJ2-1; the match to TRBD2 covers 11 bases. V was clipped by 6 bases and J by 3 bases; unmatched bases: 1. In germline, CDR1 is MNHNY, CDR2 SVGAGI (reference sequence). CDR3 length: 14 amino acids. The DNA for the CDR3 is TGTGCCAGCAGCCTAGCGGGAGGCTACAATGAGCAGTTCTTC. Amino acid sequence: CASSLAGGYNEQFF.

The chain employs TRBV7-9 and TRBJ1-5; a possible D gene is TRBD1 (6 bases). This CDR3 is built from 12 residues. Per the germline V gene, CDR1 is SEHNR and CDR2 is FQNEAQ (reference sequence). Trimming removed 5 bases at V and 15 bases at J, with 17 bases between. The CDR3 DNA sequence: TGTGCCAGCAGCCCAGGGGTTGGGCCTCCGCATTTT. Encoded protein: CASSPGVGPPHF. Filled out from reference TRBV7-9 and TRBJ1-5, the complete variable domain reads DTGVSQNPRHKITKRGQNVTFRCDPISEHNRLYWYRQTLGQGPEFLTYFQNEAQLEKSRLLSDRFSAERPKGSFSTLEIQRTEQGDSAMYLCASSPGVGPPHFGDGTRLSIL.

The table lists this clone with a few counts. The chain is built from TRBV10-1 and TRBJ2-1, with 7 bases fitting TRBD2. The germline V gene encodes CDR1 WNHNN and CDR2 SYGVQD (reference sequence). The CDR3 has 15 residues. The V gene end was trimmed by 0 bases and the J gene end by 2 bases; junction bases not matched to a gene: 1. CDR3 loop: CASSESSGPYNEQFF. The CDR3 region has the DNA TGCGCCAGCAGTGAGTCTAGCGGGCCCTACAATGAGCAGTTCTTC.

The chain links TRBV7-8 to TRBJ2-1, with D unresolved. Germline V gene lookup returns CDR1 SGHVS and CDR2 FQNEAQ. The CDR3 has 16 amino acids. The V end lost 2 bases, the J end lost 0 bases, and 11 bases lay between the germline ends. This chain's CDR3 is CASSLSLISSYNEQFF. CDR3 sequence (DNA): TGTGCCAGCAGCTTAAGCTTGATTAGCTCCTACAATGAGCAGTTCTTC.

This clone appeared a few times. V is TRBV7-9 and J is TRBJ1-1, with D unresolved. The CDR3 loop spans 13 amino acids. The germline V and J ends were trimmed by 0 bases and 10 bases, with 12 bases remaining between them. Germline CDR1 reads SEHNR; CDR2 reads FQNEAQ (reference sequence). CDR3 DNA: TGTGCCAGCAGCTTAGCCAGGTCCATGGGAGCTTTCTTT. The encoded protein is CASSLARSMGAFF.

J is TRBJ1-5 and V is TRBV19, with TRBD1 matching over 7 bases. J lost 4 bases, V lost 0 bases, and 9 bases had no gene match. Germline values: CDR1 LNHDA, CDR2 SQIVND (reference sequence). The CDR3 sequence is 17 residues long. In DNA form, the CDR3 reads TGTGCCAGTAGTATAGAGGTCTGGGACAGAAAAAATCAGCCCCAGCATTTT. It specifies CASSIEVWDRKNQPQHF.

The chain employs TRBV2 and TRBJ2-2; 8 bases match TRBD1. CDR1 is SNHLY, CDR2 FYNNEI, per germline. The CDR3 runs 15 residues. V gave up 2 bases and J gave up 7 bases; unmatched junction bases: 6. The CDR3 here is CASSERLQGVGELFF. CDR3 DNA: TGTGCCAGCAGTGAAAGGCTACAGGGGGTCGGGGAGCTGTTTTTT.

The V call is TRBV2, the J call TRBJ2-3; 7 bases match TRBD2. CDR1 is SNHLY and CDR2 is FYNNEI in the germline V gene. The CDR3 has 12 amino acids. The V segment lost 8 bases and the J segment 4 bases; nucleotides outside the gene matches: 3. CDR3 in amino acids: CASGAGADTQYF. For the CDR3, the DNA is TGTGCCAGCGGGGCGGGAGCAGATACGCAGTATTTT.

The rearrangement uses TRBV28 and TRBJ1-4; 8 bases align to TRBD1. V lost 7 bases, J lost 0 bases, and 16 bases stayed unmatched. Germline-derived CDR1 and CDR2 are MDHEN and SYDVKM. The CDR3 has 19 residues. CDR3 sequence reads: CASIRAGGLLPATNEKLFF. DNA of the CDR3: TGTGCCAGCATAAGAGCAGGGGGCCTTCTCCCTGCAACTAATGAAAAACTGTTTTTT. The full variable domain, rest sourced from reference TRBV28 and TRBJ1-4, is DVKVTQSSRYLVKRTGEKVFLECVQDMDHENMFWYRQDPGLGLRLIYFSYDVKMKEKGDIPEGYSVSREKKERFSLILESASTNQTSMYLCASIRAGGLLPATNEKLFFGSGTQLSVL.

V is TRBV9 and J is TRBJ2-3; 8 nucleotides agree with TRBD2. Germline trimming cut 3 bases from V and 5 bases from J; bases unmatched to any gene: 11. The germline gives CDR1 SGDLS, CDR2 YYNGEE. This CDR3 has 16 residues. For the CDR3, the DNA is TGTGCCAGCAGCGCCAGGGAGCGGGAGTTCATAGATACGCAGTATTTT. Encoded protein: CASSAREREFIDTQYF.

The chain combines TRBV5-4 with TRBJ2-1; D unclear. The germline V and J ends were trimmed by 3 bases and 6 bases, with 7 bases remaining between them. Germline CDR1 is SGHNT and CDR2 is YYREEE (reference sequence). The CDR3 has 12 residues. The CDR3 nucleotides are TGTGCCAGCAGCTACTACACCAATGAGCAGTTCTTC. Protein sequence: CASSYYTNEQFF. Full variable domain (outside the CDR3, taken from reference TRBV5-4 and TRBJ2-1): ETGVTQSPTHLIKTRGQQVTLRCSSQSGHNTVSWYQQALGQGPQFIFQYYREEENGRGNFPPRFSGLQFPNYSSELNVNALELDDSALYLCASSYYTNEQFFGPGTRLTVL.

J is TRBJ2-7 and V is TRBV6-5; 11 positions agree with TRBD2. With 7 bases clipped from V and 3 bases from J, the junction kept 5 bases outside the gene matches. Germline CDR1 reads MNHEY; CDR2 reads SVGAGI. CDR3 length: 14 residues. The CDR3 region is CASKLLAGDYEQYF. DNA for the CDR3: TGTGCCAGCAAACTACTAGCGGGAGACTACGAGCAGTACTTC.

This chain links TRBV19 with TRBJ1-4; D possibly corresponds to TRBD1 (5 bases). The V gene lost 5 bases and the J gene lost 5 bases, with 15 bases spanning the gap. The CDR3 loop spans 15 amino acids. The germline CDR1 and CDR2 sequences are LNHDA and SQIVND (reference sequence). The CDR3 sequence is CASSPRQNSNEKLFF. The CDR3 DNA sequence: TGTGCCAGTAGTCCCCGACAGAACTCAAATGAAAAACTGTTTTTT.

The rearrangement joins TRBV4-1 to TRBJ2-5; TRBD2 might be the D (6 bases). The CDR3 has 19 amino acids. Trimming removed 1 base from V and 1 base from J, with 22 bases in between. Germline assignment: CDR1 MGHRA and CDR2 YSYEKL. The CDR3 sequence is CASSQGPPGGAGLQETQYF. As DNA, the CDR3 is TGCGCCAGCAGCCAAGGCCCCCCCGGGGGAGCGGGCCTCCAAGAGACCCAGTACTTC.

This rearrangement joins TRBV14 to TRBJ1-1; 7 nucleotides match TRBD1. V lost 0 bases and J lost 3; bases outside the gene matches: 10. This CDR3 region has 17 residues. The V gene's germline CDR1 is SGHDN and CDR2 FVKESK. CDR3 bases: TGTGCCAGCAGCCAAGATGGGAAGTGGGGGACAGACACTGAAGCTTTCTTT. Its translation is CASSQDGKWGTDTEAFF.

This clone has only one observation. The chain is built from TRBV30 and TRBJ2-5; tentatively, D is TRBD2 (7 bases). The V and J ends lost 3 bases and 5 bases respectively, with 19 bases between them. Germline V gene sequence: CDR1 GTSNPN, CDR2 SVGIG (reference sequence). The CDR3 length is 15 residues. The CDR3 reads CAWRGGRAARETQYF. In DNA, the CDR3 is TGTGCCTGGAGAGGGGGGAGGGCCGCAAGGGAGACCCAGTACTTC.

A remark on this clone: At one end the junction does not follow the germline gene, possibly because of a read error. This sequence joins TRBV7-7 and TRBJ2-1; 8 nucleotides align to TRBD1. This CDR3 is 13 amino acids long. Per germline, CDR1 SSHAT and CDR2 FNYEAQ (reference sequence). The CDR3, as DNA: TGTGCTAGCAGCACACAGGGGGGAAATGAGCAGTTCTTC. Translated, it gives CASSTQGGNEQFF.